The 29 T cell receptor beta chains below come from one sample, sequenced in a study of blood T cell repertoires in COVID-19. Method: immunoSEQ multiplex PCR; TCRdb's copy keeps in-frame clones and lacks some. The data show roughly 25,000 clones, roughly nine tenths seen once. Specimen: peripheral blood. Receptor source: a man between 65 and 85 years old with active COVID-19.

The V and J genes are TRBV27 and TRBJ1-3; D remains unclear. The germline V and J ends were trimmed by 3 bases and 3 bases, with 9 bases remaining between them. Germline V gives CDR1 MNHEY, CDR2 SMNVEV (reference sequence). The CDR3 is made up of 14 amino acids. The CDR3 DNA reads TGTGCCAGCAGTTTTAACGGGGTTGGAAACACCATATATTTT. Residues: CASSFNGVGNTIYF.

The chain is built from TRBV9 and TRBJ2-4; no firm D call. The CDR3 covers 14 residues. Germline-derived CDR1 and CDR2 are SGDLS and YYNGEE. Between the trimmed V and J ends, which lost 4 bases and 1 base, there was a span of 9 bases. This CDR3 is CASSPSRAKNIQYF. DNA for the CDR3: TGTGCCAGCAGCCCTAGTCGCGCCAAAAACATTCAGTACTTC.

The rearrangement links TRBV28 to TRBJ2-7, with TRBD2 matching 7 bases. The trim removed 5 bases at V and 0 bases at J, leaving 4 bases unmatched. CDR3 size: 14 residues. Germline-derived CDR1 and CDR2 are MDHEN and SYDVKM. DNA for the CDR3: TGTGCCAGCAGTGCAGCGGGAATCTCCTACGAGCAGTACTTC. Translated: CASSAAGISYEQYF.

DNA of the CDR3: TGTGCCAGTAGTACCGACAGGGGGCTTTTCGAGTTTTGGGCCCAGCATTTT. It codes for CASSTDRGLFEFWAQHF. The chain links TRBV19 to TRBJ1-5; TRBD1 matches at 10 bases. Trimming removed 4 bases from V and 11 bases from J; junction bases left unmatched: 17. Looked up from germline, CDR1 is LNHDA and CDR2 is SQIVND (reference sequence). The CDR3 consists of 17 residues.

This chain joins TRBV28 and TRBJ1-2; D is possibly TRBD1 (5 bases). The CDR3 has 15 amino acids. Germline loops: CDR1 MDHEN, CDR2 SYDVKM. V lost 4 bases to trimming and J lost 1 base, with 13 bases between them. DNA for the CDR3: TGTGCCAGCAGTTCCCCGGGGGGACTTAACTATGGCTACACCTTC. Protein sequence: CASSSPGGLNYGYTF.

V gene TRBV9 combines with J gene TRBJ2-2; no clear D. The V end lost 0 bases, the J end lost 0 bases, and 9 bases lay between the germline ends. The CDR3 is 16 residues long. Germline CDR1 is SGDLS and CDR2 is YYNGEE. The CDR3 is CASSVVSRANTGELFF. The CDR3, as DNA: TGTGCCAGCAGCGTAGTTTCCCGCGCGAACACCGGGGAGCTGTTTTTT.

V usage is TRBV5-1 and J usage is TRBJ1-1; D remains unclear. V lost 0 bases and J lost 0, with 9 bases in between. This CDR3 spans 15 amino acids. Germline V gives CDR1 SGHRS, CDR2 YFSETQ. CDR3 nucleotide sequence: TGCGCCAGCAGCTTGGCCTATCCGATGAACACTGAAGCTTTCTTT. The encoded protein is CASSLAYPMNTEAFF.

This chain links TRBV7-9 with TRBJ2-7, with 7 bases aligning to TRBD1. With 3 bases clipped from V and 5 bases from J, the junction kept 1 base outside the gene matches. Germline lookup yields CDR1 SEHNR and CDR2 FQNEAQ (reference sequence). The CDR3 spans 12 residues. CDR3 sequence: CASSFTGDEQYF. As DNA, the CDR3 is TGTGCCAGCAGCTTTACAGGGGACGAGCAGTACTTC.

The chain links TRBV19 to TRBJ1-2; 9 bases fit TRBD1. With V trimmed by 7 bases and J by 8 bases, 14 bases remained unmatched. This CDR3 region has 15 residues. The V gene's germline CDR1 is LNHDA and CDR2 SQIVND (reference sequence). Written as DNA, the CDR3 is TGTGCCAGTATTAGACCGGGACAGGGAGCCAGCGGCTACACCTTC. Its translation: CASIRPGQGASGYTF.

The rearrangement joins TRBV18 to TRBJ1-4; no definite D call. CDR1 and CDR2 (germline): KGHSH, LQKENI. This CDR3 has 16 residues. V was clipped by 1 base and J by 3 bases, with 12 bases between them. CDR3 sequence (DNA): TGTGCCAGCTCACCACTGGTACGCGGGGCTAATGAAAAACTGTTTTTT. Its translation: CASSPLVRGANEKLFF.

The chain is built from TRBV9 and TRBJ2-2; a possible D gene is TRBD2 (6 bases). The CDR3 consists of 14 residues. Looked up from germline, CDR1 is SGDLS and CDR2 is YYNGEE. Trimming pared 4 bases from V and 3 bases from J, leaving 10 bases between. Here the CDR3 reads CASSQLAHTGELFF. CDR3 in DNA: TGTGCCAGCAGCCAACTAGCTCACACCGGGGAGCTGTTTTTT.

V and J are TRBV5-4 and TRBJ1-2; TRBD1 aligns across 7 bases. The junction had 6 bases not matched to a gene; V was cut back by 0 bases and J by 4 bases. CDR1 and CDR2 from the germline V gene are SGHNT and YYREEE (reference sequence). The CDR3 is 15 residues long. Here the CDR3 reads CASSLVGQRGYGYTF. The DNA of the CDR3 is TGTGCCAGCAGCTTGGTGGGACAGAGAGGCTATGGCTACACCTTC.

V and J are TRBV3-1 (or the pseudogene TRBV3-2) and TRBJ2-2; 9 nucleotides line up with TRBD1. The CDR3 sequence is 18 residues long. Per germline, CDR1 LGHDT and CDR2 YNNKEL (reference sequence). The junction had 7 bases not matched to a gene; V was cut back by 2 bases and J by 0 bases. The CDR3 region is CASSQMDRGPANTGELFF. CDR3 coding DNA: TGTGCCAGCAGCCAAATGGACAGGGGACCTGCGAACACCGGGGAGCTGTTTTTT.

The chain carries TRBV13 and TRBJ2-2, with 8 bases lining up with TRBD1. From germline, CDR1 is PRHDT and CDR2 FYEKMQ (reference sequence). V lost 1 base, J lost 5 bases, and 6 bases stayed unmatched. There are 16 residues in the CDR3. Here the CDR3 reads CASSLDLDRATGELFF. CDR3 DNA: TGTGCCAGCAGCTTAGACCTGGACAGGGCAACCGGGGAGCTGTTTTTT.

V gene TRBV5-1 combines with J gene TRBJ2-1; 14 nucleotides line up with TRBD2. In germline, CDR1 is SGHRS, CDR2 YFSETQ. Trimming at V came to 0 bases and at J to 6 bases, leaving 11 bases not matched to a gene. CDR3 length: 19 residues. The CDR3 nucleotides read TGCGCCAGCAGCTTGGGATTCGGGACTAGCGGGAGTGGGTTCAATGAGCAGTTCTTC. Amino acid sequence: CASSLGFGTSGSGFNEQFF.

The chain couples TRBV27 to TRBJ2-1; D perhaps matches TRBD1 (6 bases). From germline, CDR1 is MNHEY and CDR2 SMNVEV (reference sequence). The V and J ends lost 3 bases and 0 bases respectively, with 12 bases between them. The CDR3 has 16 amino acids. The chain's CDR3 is CASSLTGQSSYNEQFF. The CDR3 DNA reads TGTGCCAGCAGTTTGACTGGACAGAGCTCCTACAATGAGCAGTTCTTC.

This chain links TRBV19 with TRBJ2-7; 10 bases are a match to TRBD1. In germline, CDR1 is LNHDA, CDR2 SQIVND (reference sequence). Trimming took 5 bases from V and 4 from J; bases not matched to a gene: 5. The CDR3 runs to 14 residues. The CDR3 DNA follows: TGTGCCAGTAGTCGGGACAGGGGTTATTACGAGCAGTACTTC. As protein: CASSRDRGYYEQYF.

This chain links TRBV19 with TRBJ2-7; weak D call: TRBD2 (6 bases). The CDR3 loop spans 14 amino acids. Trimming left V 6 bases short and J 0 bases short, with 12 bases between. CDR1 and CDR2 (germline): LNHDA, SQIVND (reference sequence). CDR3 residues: CASRGRDSSYEQYF. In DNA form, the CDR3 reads TGTGCCAGTAGAGGGCGGGATAGCTCCTACGAGCAGTACTTC.

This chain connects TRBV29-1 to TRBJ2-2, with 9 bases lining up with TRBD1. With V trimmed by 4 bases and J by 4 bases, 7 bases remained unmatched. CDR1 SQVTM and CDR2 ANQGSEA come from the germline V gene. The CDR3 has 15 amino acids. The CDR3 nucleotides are TGCAGCGTTGCGGGCACAGGGGGCGTCACCGGGGAGCTGTTTTTT. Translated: CSVAGTGGVTGELFF.

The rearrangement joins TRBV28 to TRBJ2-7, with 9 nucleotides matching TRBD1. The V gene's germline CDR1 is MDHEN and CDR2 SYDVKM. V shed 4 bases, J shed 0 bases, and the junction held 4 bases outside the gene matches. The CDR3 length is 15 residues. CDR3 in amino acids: CASSWVTGGSYEQYF. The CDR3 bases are TGTGCCAGCAGTTGGGTGACAGGGGGCTCCTACGAGCAGTACTTC.

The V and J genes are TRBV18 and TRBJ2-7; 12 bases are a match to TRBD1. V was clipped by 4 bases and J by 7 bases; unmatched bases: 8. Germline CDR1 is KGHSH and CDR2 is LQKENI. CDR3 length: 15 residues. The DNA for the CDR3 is TGTGCCAGCTCACAACTCGGGACAGGGGGCGAGGAGCAGTACTTC. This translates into CASSQLGTGGEEQYF.

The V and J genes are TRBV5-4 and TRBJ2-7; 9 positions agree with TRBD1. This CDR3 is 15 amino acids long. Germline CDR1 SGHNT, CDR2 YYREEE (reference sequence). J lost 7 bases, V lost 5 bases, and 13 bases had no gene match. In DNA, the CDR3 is TGTGCCAGCAGTCCCGGGACAGGGCCCCTTTGGGAGCAGTACTTC. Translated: CASSPGTGPLWEQYF.

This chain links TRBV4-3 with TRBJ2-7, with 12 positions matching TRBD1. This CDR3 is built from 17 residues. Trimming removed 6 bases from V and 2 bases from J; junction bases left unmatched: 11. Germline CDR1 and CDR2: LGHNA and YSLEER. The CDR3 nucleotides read TGCGCCAGCAGTCAACAGGCCGGGACAGGGGGCACCTACGAGCAGTACTTC. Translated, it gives CASSQQAGTGGTYEQYF.

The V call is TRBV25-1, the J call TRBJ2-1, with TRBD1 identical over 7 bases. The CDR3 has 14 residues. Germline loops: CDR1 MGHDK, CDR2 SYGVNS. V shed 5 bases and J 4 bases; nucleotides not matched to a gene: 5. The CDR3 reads CASSLTGKYNEQFF. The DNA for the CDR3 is TGTGCCAGCAGTTTGACAGGGAAATACAATGAGCAGTTCTTC.

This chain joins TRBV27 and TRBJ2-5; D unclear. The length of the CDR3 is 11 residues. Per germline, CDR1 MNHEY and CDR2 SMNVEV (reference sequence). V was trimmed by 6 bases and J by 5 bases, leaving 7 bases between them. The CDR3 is CASRPRETQYF. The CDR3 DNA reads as TGTGCCAGCAGGCCCCGGGAGACCCAGTACTTC.

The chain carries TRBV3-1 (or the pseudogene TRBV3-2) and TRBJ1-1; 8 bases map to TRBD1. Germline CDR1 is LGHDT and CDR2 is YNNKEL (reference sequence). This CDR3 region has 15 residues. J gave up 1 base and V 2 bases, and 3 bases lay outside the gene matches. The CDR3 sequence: CASSQTGGSNTEAFF. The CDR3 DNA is TGTGCCAGCAGCCAAACAGGGGGGTCGAACACTGAAGCTTTCTTT.

The CDR3 DNA reads TGTGCCAGCAGCTTGTTAGCGGGTATGAGGGAAAAACTGTTTTTT. Amino acids: CASSLLAGMREKLFF. The J gene is TRBJ1-4, the V gene TRBV5-5; D call uncertain. This CDR3 comprises 15 residues. CDR1 and CDR2 (germline): SGHKS, YYEKEE (reference sequence). Trimming stripped 1 base from V and 8 bases from J, with 15 bases between. Filled out from reference TRBV5-5 and TRBJ1-4, the complete variable domain reads DAGVTQSPTHLIKTRGQQVTLRCSPISGHKSVSWYQQVLGQGPQFIFQYYEKEERGRGNFPDRFSARQFPNYSSELNVNALLLGDSALYLCASSLLAGMREKLFFGSGTQLSVL.

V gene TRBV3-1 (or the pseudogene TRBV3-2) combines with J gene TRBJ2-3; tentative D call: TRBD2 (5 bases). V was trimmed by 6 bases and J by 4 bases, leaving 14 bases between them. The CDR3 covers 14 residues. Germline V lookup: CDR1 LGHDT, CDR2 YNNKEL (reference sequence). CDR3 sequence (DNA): TGTGCCAGCAGGGCTAGCAGGTCGGCAGATACGCAGTATTTT. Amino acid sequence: CASRASRSADTQYF.

The CDR3 DNA follows: TGTGCCAGCAGCCGAACAGGGTATAACAATCAGCCCCAGCATTTT. It yields the protein CASSRTGYNNQPQHF. This chain joins TRBV28 and TRBJ1-5; a possible D gene is TRBD1 (6 bases). The CDR3 is 15 residues long. The V end lost 6 bases, the J end lost 3 bases, and 15 bases lay between the germline ends. Germline V lookup: CDR1 MDHEN, CDR2 SYDVKM.